Following are 11 T cell receptor beta chains from one sample sequenced in a study of shared clonotypes between healthy human individuals. Terminally differentiated effector memory CD45RA+ cells were left out of the naive CD8 fraction, which was CD45RO-negative and positively selected for CCR7. Libraries were prepared by immunoSEQ multiplex PCR; TCRdb keeps only in-frame clonotypes and omits some of them. The data contain approximately 720,000 clones, roughly 94% of them seen just once; the ten biggest clones take up approximately 24%. Sequencing was carried out using naive CD8+ T cells sorted from blood. Receptors were obtained from a man aged 25 to 40 in good health.

This chain links TRBV28 with TRBJ2-1, with D possibly TRBD1 on 6 matching bases. The CDR3 is 16 residues long. CDR1 and CDR2 (germline): MDHEN, SYDVKM. Trimming shortened V by 5 bases and J by 7 bases, and 21 bases separated the two germline ends. CDR3 bases: TGTGCCAGCAGTACCCCAGGGGTAAGGGGTCTTAATGAGCAGTTCTTC. This gives the protein CASSTPGVRGLNEQFF.

The genes are TRBV7-6 and TRBJ2-5, with 9 bases identical to TRBD2. J gave up 3 bases and V 1 base, and 6 bases lay outside the gene matches. Germline CDR1 is SGHVS and CDR2 is FNYEAQ. CDR3 size: 16 residues. CDR3 region: CASSLVLAGVKETQYF. CDR3 nucleotides: TGTGCCAGCAGCTTAGTGTTAGCGGGAGTCAAAGAGACCCAGTACTTC.

The CDR3 nucleotides are TGTGCCAGCAGCTTAAGTGGGAGTGGGTCAGATACGCAGTATTTT. Translation gives CASSLSGSGSDTQYF. The rearrangement joins TRBV7-3 to TRBJ2-3; possible D gene TRBD2, 5 bases. Germline CDR1 and CDR2: SGHTA and FQGTGA. V was pared by 1 base and J by 4 bases, with 12 bases between. The CDR3 runs to 15 residues.

This sequence joins TRBV7-6 and TRBJ2-3; no definite D call. CDR1 SGHVS and CDR2 FNYEAQ come from the germline V gene. V shed 4 bases and J shed 6 bases, with 17 bases lying between them. This CDR3 is 15 amino acids long. The CDR3 sequence is CASSSGIWGADTQYF. The DNA for the CDR3 is TGTGCCAGCAGCTCGGGCATCTGGGGTGCGGATACGCAGTATTTT.

CDR3 sequence (DNA): TGTGCCATCGGCCCGGGACGACTCTACGAGCAGTACTTC. This translates into CAIGPGRLYEQYF. V usage is TRBV10-3 and J usage is TRBJ2-7, with D perhaps being TRBD1 or TRBD2 (5 bases each). Germline-derived CDR1 and CDR2 are ENHRY and SYGVKD. The CDR3 is 13 residues long. Trimming pared 8 bases from V and 3 bases from J, leaving 14 bases between.

The rearrangement uses TRBV29-1 and TRBJ2-1; D perhaps matches TRBD2 (6 bases). In germline, CDR1 is SQVTM, CDR2 ANQGSEA. There are 13 residues in the CDR3. V dropped 6 bases and J dropped 6 bases, with 15 bases sitting between them. In nucleotides, the CDR3 is TGCAGCGTAGGGGACGGAGGGATCAATGAGCAGTTCTTC. Protein sequence: CSVGDGGINEQFF.

The chain is built from TRBV6-1 and TRBJ2-1, with 13 bases lining up with TRBD2. The CDR3 is 17 amino acids. The V segment lost 6 bases and the J segment 9 bases; nucleotides outside the gene matches: 14. Per the germline V gene, CDR1 is MNHNS and CDR2 is SASEGT. The CDR3 sequence is CASREFGTSGNWGEQFF. CDR3 nucleotides: TGTGCCAGCAGGGAATTTGGGACTAGCGGGAATTGGGGTGAGCAGTTCTTC.

The V call is TRBV15, the J call TRBJ2-7, with a weak D call TRBD2 (5 bases). Germline V CDR1 and CDR2: LNHNV, YYDKDF (reference sequence). The CDR3 loop spans 12 amino acids. The ends were cut back, 5 bases at V and 5 bases at J, with 10 bases in the middle. The DNA for the CDR3 is TGTGCCACCAGCGGGGAGAGGGACGAGCAGTACTTC. Translation: CATSGERDEQYF.

The rearrangement joins TRBV7-2 to TRBJ2-2; D is unresolved. The germline CDR1 and CDR2 sequences are SGHTA and FQGNSA. Trimming shortened V by 3 bases and J by 8 bases, and 7 bases separated the two germline ends. This CDR3 is 12 amino acids long. The CDR3 DNA follows: TGTGCCAGCAGCTTTCCACCGGGGGAGCTGTTTTTT. Its translation: CASSFPPGELFF.

The chain carries TRBV2 and TRBJ2-3; D might be TRBD1 (5 bases). The V and J ends lost 3 bases and 6 bases respectively, with 19 bases between them. The CDR3 contains 16 residues. Germline assignment: CDR1 SNHLY and CDR2 FYNNEI. The chain's CDR3 is CASSEGPGPSSDTQYF. DNA for the CDR3: TGTGCCAGCAGTGAGGGTCCAGGGCCCTCGAGCGATACGCAGTATTTT.

As to this clone: Within the sample, other DNA sequences also encode this same CDR3. The genes are TRBV5-1 and TRBJ2-7; 10 nucleotides align to TRBD2. J gave up 2 bases and V 0 bases, and 2 bases lay outside the gene matches. CDR3 length equals 15 residues. Germline-derived CDR1 and CDR2 are SGHRS and YFSETQ. DNA of the CDR3: TGCGCCAGCAGCTTGGGGACTAGCGGAACCTACGAGCAGTACTTC. It specifies CASSLGTSGTYEQYF.